Each of the 27 T cell receptor beta chains below was sequenced from the same sample in a study of Graves' ophthalmopathy and Graves' hyperthyroidism. The TCR beta CDR3 regions underwent amplification from RNA transcripts. Following a first-round RT-PCR that used HTBI primers, a second-round multiplex PCR was carried out. Via MiXCR, TCRdb re-called the multiplex PCR reads, giving one row per CDR3 protein. The table records about 740,000 distinct CDR3 sequences, 35% to 50% of them present only once. Sequencing was performed on peripheral blood. These receptors were taken from an adult man with Graves' ophthalmopathy.

This chain connects TRBV10-2 to TRBJ1-5; D possibly corresponds to TRBD1 (6 bases). The CDR3 is made up of 14 amino acids. V was shortened by 4 bases and J by 6 bases, with 13 bases between the two germline ends. Per the germline V gene, CDR1 is WSHSY and CDR2 is SAAADI. CDR3: CASSGHEGGQPQHF. CDR3 DNA: TGCGCCAGCAGTGGACACGAGGGGGGTCAGCCCCAGCATTTT.

This chain uses TRBV5-6 with TRBJ1-6, with D maybe TRBD1 (5 bases). Germline V gene sequence: CDR1 SGHDT, CDR2 YYEEEE. Between the trimmed V and J ends, which lost 0 bases and 9 bases, there was a span of 16 bases. The CDR3 is 16 amino acids. This CDR3 reads CASSLVGQGVGSPLHF. For the CDR3, the DNA is TGTGCCAGCAGCTTGGTTGGCCAGGGTGTGGGTTCACCCCTCCACTTT.

The sample holds many counts of this clonotype. This sequence joins TRBV24-1 and TRBJ1-5; 9 nucleotides match TRBD1. The CDR3 runs 14 residues. From germline, CDR1 is KGHDR and CDR2 SFDVKD. The V segment lost 11 bases and the J segment 2 bases; nucleotides outside the gene matches: 6. For the CDR3, the DNA is TGTGCCAGCAGGTGGGACAGGGGCAATCAGCCCCAGCATTTT. Its protein is CASRWDRGNQPQHF.

Many counts were recorded for this clonotype. V is TRBV7-8 and J is TRBJ2-6, with no clear D. Per germline, CDR1 SGHVS and CDR2 FQNEAQ. The CDR3 spans 15 residues. V lost 5 bases and J 2 bases, leaving 10 bases between the germline ends. The CDR3 reads CASSRVNPGANVLTF. In DNA form, the CDR3 reads TGTGCCAGCAGCCGAGTTAATCCTGGGGCCAACGTCCTGACTTTC.

The J gene is TRBJ1-1, the V gene TRBV15, with TRBD1 as a possible D gene (6 bases). The V end was cut by 3 bases, the J end by 12 bases, with 20 bases between. The germline V gene encodes CDR1 LNHNV and CDR2 YYDKDF (reference sequence). There are 14 residues in the CDR3. Here the CDR3 reads CATSRVLGGSSPFF. CDR3 coding DNA: TGTGCCACCAGCAGGGTACTCGGGGGCTCTTCGCCTTTCTTT.

This clonotype was found once. One junction end does not reproduce the germline sequence, and a read error may be involved. The chain recombines TRBV24-1 with TRBJ1-5; 10 bases fit TRBD1. This CDR3 has 15 residues. The germline gives CDR1 KGHDR, CDR2 SFDVKD. The CDR3 region is CATSGAGTGDHPQHF. CDR3 sequence (DNA): TGTGCCACCAGTGGCGCCGGGACAGGGGATCATCCCCAGCATTTT.

The CDR3 here is CASSPRDSGTYEQYF. DNA for the CDR3: TGTGCCAGCAGCCCTCGCGATAGCGGGACCTACGAGCAGTACTTC. This chain links TRBV9 with TRBJ2-7; 8 bases line up with TRBD2. Germline V gene lookup returns CDR1 SGDLS and CDR2 YYNGEE. CDR3 length: 15 amino acids. V shed 4 bases, J shed 2 bases, and the junction held 8 bases outside the gene matches.

The V and J genes are TRBV12-3 or TRBV12-4 and TRBJ1-2, with unresolved D. This CDR3 is built from 15 residues. Trimming removed 5 bases from V and 1 base from J, with 14 bases in between. CDR3 amino acids: CASSLVGRHNYGYTF. The CDR3 DNA is TGTGCCAGCAGTCTTGTTGGCAGACATAACTATGGCTACACCTTC.

In its sample, this clonotype was seen a few times. The chain links TRBV19 to TRBJ1-1; TRBD1 agrees at 7 bases. This CDR3 is 14 amino acids long. Germline CDR1 reads LNHDA; CDR2 reads SQIVND (reference sequence). J lost 5 bases, V lost 4 bases, and 7 bases had no gene match. The CDR3 region is CASSTSGGWTEAFF. Here the CDR3 DNA reads TGTGCCAGTAGTACCTCAGGGGGGTGGACTGAAGCTTTCTTT.

This clonotype has more than one count but fewer than ten. The V call is TRBV11-2, the J call TRBJ2-7; no reliable D call. Germline values: CDR1 SGHAT, CDR2 FQNNGV. V was trimmed by 8 bases and J by 5 bases, leaving 13 bases between them. The CDR3 runs to 12 residues. The CDR3 is CASSVSLDEQYF. In DNA, the CDR3 is TGTGCCAGCTCGGTAAGCTTAGACGAGCAGTACTTC.

V usage is TRBV25-1 and J usage is TRBJ2-7; D may be TRBD2 (6 bases). With 6 bases removed from V and 0 bases from J, the gap between germline ends came to 12 bases. Germline V gene sequence: CDR1 MGHDK, CDR2 SYGVNS. The length of the CDR3 is 14 residues. Here the CDR3 reads CASSRDSLSYEQYF. The CDR3 bases are TGTGCCAGCAGCCGGGACTCTCTCTCCTACGAGCAGTACTTC.

In this sample, this clonotype turned up a few times. This chain joins TRBV7-9 and TRBJ2-7; D may match TRBD1 or TRBD2 (5 bases each). Germline V gene sequence: CDR1 SEHNR, CDR2 FQNEAQ (reference sequence). Between the trimmed V and J ends, which lost 6 bases and 2 bases, there was a span of 17 bases. CDR3 length equals 15 residues. In nucleotides, the CDR3 is TGTGCCAGCAGATCCGGGACGACTTTAACCTACGAGCAGTACTTC. Translated, it gives CASRSGTTLTYEQYF.

Concerning this clonotype itself: No conserved phenylalanine or tryptophan is present at the end of the CDR3, so a read error is the likely explanation. The rearrangement uses TRBV6-1 and TRBJ1-5; D gene ambiguous. The CDR3 is made up of 15 amino acids. Germline CDR1 reads MNHNS; CDR2 reads SASEGT. The ends were cut back, 4 bases at V and 0 bases at J, with 10 bases in the middle. CDR3 in DNA: TGTGCCAGCAGTGCCCGGGCCCTTAGCAATCAGCCCCAGCATCTT. Translated: CASSARALSNQPQHL.

This rearrangement joins TRBV11-2 to TRBJ1-1; no clear D gene. The CDR3 loop spans 14 amino acids. V dropped 8 bases and J dropped 5 bases, with 18 bases sitting between them. Looked up from germline, CDR1 is SGHAT and CDR2 is FQNNGV. For the CDR3, the DNA is TGTGCCAGCTCACCACGGGGAGCGGGGACTGAAGCTTTCTTT. It translates to CASSPRGAGTEAFF. The full variable domain, completed using reference TRBV11-2 and TRBJ1-1, is EAGVAQSPRYKIIEKRQSVAFWCNPISGHATLYWYQQILGQGPKLLIQFQNNGVVDDSQLPKDRFSAERLKGVDSTLKIQPAKLEDSAVYLCASSPRGAGTEAFFGQGTRLTVV.

This clonotype appeared a few times. The chain employs TRBV11-2 and TRBJ2-7; TRBD2 agrees at 9 bases. Germline CDR1 is SGHAT and CDR2 is FQNNGV. V shed 5 bases, J shed 0 bases, and the junction held 5 bases outside the gene matches. This CDR3 is 15 amino acids long. The CDR3 region is CASSPVAGDSYEQYF. CDR3 in DNA: TGTGCCAGCAGCCCCGTAGCGGGAGACTCCTACGAGCAGTACTTC.

This clonotype was detected many times. The chain is built from TRBV15 and TRBJ1-4; D may be TRBD1 (6 bases). CDR1 is LNHNV and CDR2 is YYDKDF in the germline V gene (reference sequence). The CDR3 runs to 15 residues. V lost 5 bases, J lost 8 bases, and 18 bases lay in between. The CDR3 coding sequence is TGTGCCACCAGCCCTGTGGGGGCGGGGGAGGAAAAACTGTTTTTT. It codes for CATSPVGAGEEKLFF.

In regard to this clonotype: A read error is possible here, since a much larger clone lies one base away. Here the CDR3 omits its conserved ending phenylalanine or tryptophan, so a read error is the likely source. J is TRBJ2-5 and V is TRBV29-1; D is undetermined. The CDR3 consists of 11 residues. The V end lost 3 bases, the J end lost 8 bases, and 10 bases lay between the germline ends. In germline, CDR1 is SQVTM, CDR2 ANQGSEA. This chain's CDR3 is CSVDRMGTQYL. The CDR3 region has the DNA TGCAGCGTTGACAGGATGGGCACCCAGTACCTC.

The chain links TRBV10-3 to TRBJ1-2; the D is unclear. V was shortened by 3 bases and J by 5 bases, with 16 bases between the two germline ends. Germline V gene data show CDR1 as ENHRY and CDR2 as SYGVKD. This CDR3 region has 15 residues. The CDR3 sequence: CAISDPQRAGYGYTF. The CDR3 DNA reads as TGTGCCATCAGTGATCCTCAGAGGGCGGGATATGGCTACACCTTC.

The chain has TRBV2 and TRBJ1-6, with D possibly being TRBD1 (5 bases). The CDR3 loop spans 10 amino acids. Germline CDR1 reads SNHLY; CDR2 reads FYNNEI. V lost 6 bases, J lost 13 bases, and 7 bases lay in between. CDR3 DNA sequence: TGTGCCAGCAGGCAGGGTCCCCTCCACTTT. This sequence encodes CASRQGPLHF. Using reference TRBV2 and TRBJ1-6 for the parts outside the CDR3, the full variable domain is EPEVTQTPSHQVTQMGQEVILRCVPISNHLYFYWYRQILGQKVEFLVSFYNNEISEKSEIFDDQFSVERPDGSNFTLKIRSTKLEDSAMYFCASRQGPLHFGNGTRLTVT.

This clonotype came up many times. The DNA of the CDR3 is TGTGCCAGCAGTGGCGGGGCGCCCCAGCATTTT. Translating gives CASSGGAPQHF. The chain recombines TRBV2 with TRBJ1-5, with D possibly TRBD1 on 5 matching bases. The CDR3 is made up of 11 amino acids. Germline-derived CDR1 and CDR2 are SNHLY and FYNNEI. V was trimmed by 4 bases and J by 9 bases, leaving 7 bases between them.

The chain carries TRBV7-9 and TRBJ1-3; D might be TRBD1 (5 bases). V was trimmed by 4 bases and J by 0 bases, leaving 10 bases between them. This CDR3 region has 15 residues. Germline V gene lookup returns CDR1 SEHNR and CDR2 FQNEAQ (reference sequence). The DNA of the CDR3 is TGTGCCAGCAGCTCGACAGTTTACTCTGGAAACACCATATATTTT. Translating it yields CASSSTVYSGNTIYF.

The chain recombines TRBV20-1 with TRBJ1-6; 7 bases are a match to TRBD1. The CDR3 is made up of 17 amino acids. V gave up 0 bases and J gave up 6 bases; unmatched junction bases: 11. The germline V gene has CDR1 DFQATT and CDR2 SNEGSKA (reference sequence). The CDR3 bases are TGCAGTGCTAGAGATCCCAGTAAGGGGGCAGGTAATTCACCCCTCCACTTT. Its protein is CSARDPSKGAGNSPLHF.

This clonotype was counted only a few times. The chain combines TRBV7-2 with TRBJ1-4; no reliable D call. The germline V gene has CDR1 SGHTA and CDR2 FQGNSA. V dropped 6 bases and J dropped 4 bases, with 15 bases sitting between them. The CDR3 sequence is 15 residues long. For the CDR3, the DNA is TGTGCCAGCAGTCCTTTTTTGAGAGTTAATGAAAAACTGTTTTTT. This codes for CASSPFLRVNEKLFF.

The sample holds a few counts of this clonotype. This chain links TRBV6-6 with TRBJ2-7; 7 bases are shared with TRBD2. Losses at the gene ends were 4 bases for V and 0 bases for J; bases not matched to a gene: 12. This CDR3 has 17 amino acids. Per germline, CDR1 MNHNY and CDR2 SVGAGI (reference sequence). CDR3 in amino acids: CASSSGLGAGISYEQYF. The CDR3 DNA follows: TGTGCCAGCAGTTCCGGCCTGGGAGCGGGAATCTCCTACGAGCAGTACTTC.

This clonotype was recorded once. The chain recombines TRBV25-1 with TRBJ2-7; TRBD1 might be the D (6 bases). V lost 6 bases to trimming and J lost 3 bases, with 12 bases between them. The germline CDR1 and CDR2 sequences are MGHDK and SYGVNS. This CDR3 comprises 13 residues. For the CDR3, the DNA is TGTGCCAGCAGGGGGGCAGGATTCTACGAGCAGTACTTC. Translated: CASRGAGFYEQYF.

This chain connects TRBV7-9 to TRBJ2-7; 7 bases map to TRBD1. With V trimmed by 1 base and J by 3 bases, 3 bases remained unmatched. Looked up from germline, CDR1 is SEHNR and CDR2 is FQNEAQ (reference sequence). CDR3 length: 14 residues. CDR3 sequence reads: CASSLVSGGYEQYF. In nucleotides, the CDR3 is TGTGCCAGCAGCTTAGTCTCAGGGGGCTACGAGCAGTACTTC.

This clonotype has ten or more counts. The J gene is TRBJ1-3, the V gene TRBV29-1; D is undetermined. Trimming took off 4 bases at V and 2 bases at J, with 9 bases between the two ends. This CDR3 region has 13 residues. CDR1 and CDR2 from the germline V gene are SQVTM and ANQGSEA. The CDR3 protein is CSVVAEPGNTIYF. The CDR3, as DNA: TGCAGCGTTGTAGCGGAACCTGGAAACACCATATATTTT.